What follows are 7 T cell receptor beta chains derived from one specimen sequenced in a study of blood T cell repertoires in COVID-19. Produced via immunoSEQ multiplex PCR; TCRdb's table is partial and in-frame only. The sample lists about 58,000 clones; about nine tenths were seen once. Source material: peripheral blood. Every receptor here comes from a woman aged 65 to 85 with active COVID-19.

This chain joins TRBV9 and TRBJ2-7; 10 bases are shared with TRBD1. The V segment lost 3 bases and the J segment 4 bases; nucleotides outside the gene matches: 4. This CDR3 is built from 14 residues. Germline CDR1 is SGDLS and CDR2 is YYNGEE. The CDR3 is CASSGGQGGYEQYF. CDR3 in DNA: TGTGCCAGCAGCGGCGGACAGGGGGGATACGAGCAGTACTTC.

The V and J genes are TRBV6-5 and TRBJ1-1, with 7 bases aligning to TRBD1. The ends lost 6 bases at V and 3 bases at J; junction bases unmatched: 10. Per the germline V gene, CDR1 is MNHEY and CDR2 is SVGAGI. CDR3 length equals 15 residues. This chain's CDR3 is CASSPETGSDTEAFF. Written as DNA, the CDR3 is TGTGCCAGCAGCCCAGAGACAGGGAGTGACACTGAAGCTTTCTTT.

Written as DNA, the CDR3 is TGTGCCAGCAGTCTCAGGGTAGTTGAAGCTTTCTTT. Residues: CASSLRVVEAFF. The chain is built from TRBV2 and TRBJ1-1; possibly TRBD1 for D (5 bases). The germline V gene encodes CDR1 SNHLY and CDR2 FYNNEI. The CDR3 runs to 12 residues. V was clipped by 5 bases and J by 7 bases, with 11 bases between them.

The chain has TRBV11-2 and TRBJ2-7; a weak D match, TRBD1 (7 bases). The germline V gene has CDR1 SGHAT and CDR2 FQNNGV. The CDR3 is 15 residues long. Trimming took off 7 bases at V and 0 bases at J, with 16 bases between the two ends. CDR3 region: CASTLRGESSYEQYF. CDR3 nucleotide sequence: TGTGCCAGCACCCTCAGGGGGGAGAGCTCCTACGAGCAGTACTTC.

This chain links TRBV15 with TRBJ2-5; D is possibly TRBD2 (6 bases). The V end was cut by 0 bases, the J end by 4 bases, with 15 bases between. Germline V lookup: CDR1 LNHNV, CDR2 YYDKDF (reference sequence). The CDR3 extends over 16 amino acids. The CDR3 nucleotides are TGTGCCACCAGCAGAGAGCGGAGGACCGGGGGAGAGACCCAGTACTTC. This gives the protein CATSRERRTGGETQYF.

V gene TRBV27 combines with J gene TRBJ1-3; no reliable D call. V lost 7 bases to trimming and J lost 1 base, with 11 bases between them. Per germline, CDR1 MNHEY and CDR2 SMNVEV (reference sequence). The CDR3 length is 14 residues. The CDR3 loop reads CASMVQRSGNTIYF. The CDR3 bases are TGTGCCAGCATGGTCCAGAGGTCTGGAAACACCATATATTTT.

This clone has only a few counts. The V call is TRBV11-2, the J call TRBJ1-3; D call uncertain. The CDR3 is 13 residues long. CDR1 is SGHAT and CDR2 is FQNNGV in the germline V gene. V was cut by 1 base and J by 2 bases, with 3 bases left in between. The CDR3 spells CASSLGTGNTIYF. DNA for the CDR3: TGTGCCAGCAGCTTAGGTACTGGAAACACCATATATTTT.